The clone carrying this TCR beta chain was counted a few times. Its target is not known. The junction departs from the called germline gene at one end, perhaps through a read error. This sample stems from a study of neoadjuvant anti-PD-1 for oral cavity cancer. The overall study: Patients without progression got a fourth dose around day 43.

Regarding the study as a whole: Non-responders to neoadjuvant nivolumab had significantly more clonal PBMC T cells than responders.

The CDR3 runs 12 residues. CDR1 SGHDN and CDR2 FVKESK come from the germline V gene. These oral cavity squamous cell carcinomas were HPV-negative and locally advanced. Sequencing was performed with immunoSEQ multiplex PCR; in TCRdb, only in-frame clones are kept and a portion is missing. The sample yields 55,000 to 80,000 clones, 83% seen once. The chain joins TRBV14 to TRBJ1-1; D gene ambiguous. The clonotype originates from a person aged 40 to 85 with oral cavity squamous cell carcinoma. The source material was PBMCs, sampled before nivolumab (anti-PD-1) treatment. DNA of the CDR3: TGTGCTAGCAGTGCGGGTAACACTGAAGCTTTCTTT. It codes for CASSAGNTEAFF.